This TCR beta chain was identified during a study of blood T cells in healthy people across ages. The study's findings and limits: Naive CD4+ cell counts and diversity both ran higher in long-lived than in aged donors.

The CDR3 is 16 amino acids. The ends lost 6 bases at V and 4 bases at J; junction bases unmatched: 4. Germline-derived CDR1 and CDR2 are MDHEN and SYDVKM. Through a sample-barcoded 5' primer and a J-beta primer mix, a second PCR was run for about 6 to 11 cycles. Each CDR3 protein is one row after TCRdb ran MiXCR on the 5' RACE reads. The sample shows 760,000 or so distinct CDR3 sequences, 20% to 30% of them seen only once. This clonotype was found a few times. The antigen is unknown. A further study also used this sample, focusing on T cells of mothers and their children. Turning to that study: Using approximately 1.6 ug per 15 ul, all extracted RNA underwent cDNA synthesis.

The receptor's source is a boy aged 5-17 years in good health. Input material: blood. V is TRBV28 and J is TRBJ2-2; 14 bases match TRBD2. This chain's CDR3 is CASRWTSGRSTGELFF. In DNA form, the CDR3 reads TGTGCCAGCAGGTGGACTAGCGGGAGGAGCACCGGGGAGCTGTTTTTT.